Following are 11 T cell receptor beta chains from one sample sequenced in a study of molecular identifiers for immune sequencing clone quantification. Each CDR3 protein gets one entry after TCRdb re-called the PCR reads with MiXCR. The table records 460,000 or so distinct CDR3 sequences, under 30% of them present only once. The sample consisted of naive CD8+ T cells from blood, with Jurkat cell RNA spiked in. Subset in this sample: FACS-sorted CD8+CD4-CCR7+CD45RA+ naive T cells. Source of these receptors: a human donor in good health. Some libraries in this study had Jurkat cell RNA spiked in.

Of note for this clonotype: Being one base from a much bigger clone, this may be a read error. The rearrangement links TRBV4-1 to TRBJ2-3; no firm D call. Germline V gene data show CDR1 as MGHRA and CDR2 as YSYEKL. This CDR3 region has 15 residues. The CDR3 DNA reads TGCGCCAGCAGCCAAGGAAGGCATAGCACAGATACGCACTATTTT. Protein: CASSQGRHSTDTHYF.

This clonotype was counted ten times or more. The V call is TRBV7-2, the J call TRBJ1-1; D is possibly TRBD1 (5 bases). Germline-derived CDR1 and CDR2 are SGHTA and FQGNSA. V lost 5 bases to trimming and J lost 11 bases, with 21 bases between them. The CDR3 is 14 amino acids. The CDR3 DNA follows: TGTGCCAGCAGCCCGGACTCGGGCTCCCGGGGCGCTTTCTTT. This encodes CASSPDSGSRGAFF.

As concerns this clonotype: A read error is possible here, since a much larger clone lies one base away. The chain couples TRBV3-1 to TRBJ2-2; TRBD1 agrees at 7 bases. This CDR3 comprises 14 residues. The V gene's germline CDR1 is LGHDT and CDR2 YNNKEL (reference sequence). The V gene end was trimmed by 5 bases and the J gene end by 1 base; junction bases not matched to a gene: 1. This CDR3 reads CASSRTGNTGELFF. DNA of the CDR3: TGTGCCAGCAGCAGGACAGGGAACACCGGGGAGCTGTTTTTT.

This clonotype was seen ten or more times. V gene TRBV7-6 combines with J gene TRBJ2-7; 7 nucleotides align to TRBD2. This CDR3 region has 15 residues. The V gene's germline CDR1 is SGHVS and CDR2 FNYEAQ. V shed 4 bases and J 4 bases; nucleotides not matched to a gene: 10. CDR3 protein: CASSSGAGAGYEQYF. In DNA, the CDR3 is TGTGCCAGCAGCTCCGGGGCGGGAGCTGGTTACGAGCAGTACTTC.

With respect to this clonotype: A junction end diverges from the germline sequence, so it may reflect a read error. In nucleotides, the CDR3 is TGCGGTGCAGGGACAGGGGATAGCAATCAGCCCCAGCATTTT. Translating it yields CGAGTGDSNQPQHF. The chain employs TRBV20-1 and TRBJ1-5; 10 nucleotides agree with TRBD1. Germline V lookup: CDR1 DFQATT, CDR2 SNEGSKA (reference sequence). The CDR3 totals 14 residues.

Worth noting for this clonotype: One base away lies a much larger clone, so this may be a sequencing read error. V usage is TRBV4-3 and J usage is TRBJ2-5; TRBD2 matches 8 bases. There are 15 residues in the CDR3. CDR1 LGHNA and CDR2 YSLEER come from the germline V gene. CDR3 amino acids: CASGQDRRGEETQYF. The CDR3 coding sequence is TGCGCCAGCGGCCAAGATCGGCGGGGGGAAGAGACCCAGTACTTC.

V and J are TRBV4-1 and TRBJ2-1; tentative D call: TRBD2 (5 bases). V lost 0 bases and J lost 2, with 8 bases in between. The CDR3 sequence is 15 residues long. Germline assignment: CDR1 MGHRA and CDR2 YSYEKL. The CDR3 DNA sequence: TGCGCCAGCAGCCAAGACTCCGGGGCCTACAATGAGCAGTTCTTC. Translating gives CASSQDSGAYNEQFF.

Concerning this clonotype itself: A much larger clone sits a single nucleotide away, making a read error possible. CDR3 nucleotides: TGTGCCAGCAGTGCCGGGACAGGAATCACAGATATGCAGTATTTT. This codes for CASSAGTGITDMQYF. The V call is TRBV28, the J call TRBJ2-3; TRBD1 aligns across 8 bases. The CDR3 consists of 15 residues. Looked up from germline, CDR1 is MDHEN and CDR2 is SYDVKM.

V gene TRBV7-9 combines with J gene TRBJ2-7; D call uncertain. CDR1 and CDR2 from the germline V gene are SEHNR and FQNEAQ (reference sequence). Deletions cut 5 bases from V and 5 bases from J, with 10 bases between. The CDR3 has 12 residues. The CDR3 region has the DNA TGTGCCAGCAGCCGCCTAGTCGACGAGCAGTACTTC. Its translation: CASSRLVDEQYF. Together with reference TRBV7-9 and TRBJ2-7, the CDR3 gives the full variable domain: DTGVSQNPRHKITKRGQNVTFRCDPISEHNRLYWYRQTLGQGPEFLTYFQNEAQLEKSRLLSDRFSAERPKGSFSTLEIQRTEQGDSAMYLCASSRLVDEQYFGPGTRLTVT.

This chain links TRBV11-3 with TRBJ2-7, with 7 nucleotides matching TRBD1. The CDR3 length is 14 residues. CDR1 SGHNT and CDR2 YENEEA come from the germline V gene. V shed 0 bases, J shed 4 bases, and the junction held 3 bases outside the gene matches. The CDR3 loop is CASSLEGTEYEQYF. CDR3 bases: TGTGCCAGCAGCTTAGAAGGGACAGAGTACGAGCAGTACTTC.

The V and J genes are TRBV4-3 and TRBJ1-6, with D uncertain. CDR1 is LGHNA and CDR2 is YSLEER in the germline V gene. The V and J ends lost 6 bases and 11 bases respectively, with 14 bases between them. The CDR3 runs to 13 residues. The CDR3 spells CASSKVGNTPLHF. The CDR3 DNA sequence: TGCGCCAGCAGTAAAGTCGGTAACACACCCCTCCACTTT.